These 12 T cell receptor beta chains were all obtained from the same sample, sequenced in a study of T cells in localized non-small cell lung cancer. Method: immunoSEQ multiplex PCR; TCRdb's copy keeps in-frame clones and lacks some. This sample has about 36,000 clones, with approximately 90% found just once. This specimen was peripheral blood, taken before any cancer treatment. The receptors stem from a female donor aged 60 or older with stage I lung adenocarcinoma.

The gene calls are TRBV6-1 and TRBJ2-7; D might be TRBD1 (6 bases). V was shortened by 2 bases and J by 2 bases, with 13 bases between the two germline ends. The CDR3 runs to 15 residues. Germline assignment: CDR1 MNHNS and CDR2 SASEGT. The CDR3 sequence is CASSEYGTYTYEQYV. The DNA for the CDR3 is TGTGCCAGCAGTGAATACGGGACATACACCTACGAGCAGTACGTC.

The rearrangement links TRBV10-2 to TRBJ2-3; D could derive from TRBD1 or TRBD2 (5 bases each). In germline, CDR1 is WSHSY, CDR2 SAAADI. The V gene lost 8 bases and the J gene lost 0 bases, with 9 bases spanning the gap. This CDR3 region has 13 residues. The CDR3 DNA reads TGCGCCAGCGAGGGGCGGAGCACAGATACGCAGTATTTT. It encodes CASEGRSTDTQYF.

This CDR3 reads CASSIISGGRTGELFF. As DNA, the CDR3 is TGTGCCAGTAGTATTATCAGCGGGGGACGGACCGGGGAGCTGTTTTTT. This rearrangement joins TRBV19 to TRBJ2-2; 8 positions match TRBD2. Germline V CDR1 and CDR2: LNHDA, SQIVND (reference sequence). The CDR3 runs 16 residues. V shed 3 bases, J shed 5 bases, and the junction held 8 bases outside the gene matches.

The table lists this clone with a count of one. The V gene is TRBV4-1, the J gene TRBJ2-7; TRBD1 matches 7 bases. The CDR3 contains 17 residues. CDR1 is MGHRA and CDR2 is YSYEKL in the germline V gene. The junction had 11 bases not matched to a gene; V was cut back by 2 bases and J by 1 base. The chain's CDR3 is CASSQIGLQGPSYEQYF. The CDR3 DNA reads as TGCGCCAGCAGCCAAATTGGGCTACAGGGGCCATCCTACGAGCAGTACTTC.

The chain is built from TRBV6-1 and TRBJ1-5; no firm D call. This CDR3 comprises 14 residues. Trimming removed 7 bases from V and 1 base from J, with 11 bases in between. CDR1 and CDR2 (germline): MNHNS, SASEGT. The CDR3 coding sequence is TGTGCCAGCACTGGATCCCCCAGCAATCAGCCCCAGCATTTT. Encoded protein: CASTGSPSNQPQHF.

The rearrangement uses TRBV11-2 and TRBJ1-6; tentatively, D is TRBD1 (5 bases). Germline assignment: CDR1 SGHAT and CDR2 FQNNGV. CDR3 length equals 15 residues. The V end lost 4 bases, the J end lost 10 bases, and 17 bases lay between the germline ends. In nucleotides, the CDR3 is TGTGCCAGCAGCTCCCGGGAGGGGTCCCACTCACCCCTCCACTTT. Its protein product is CASSSREGSHSPLHF. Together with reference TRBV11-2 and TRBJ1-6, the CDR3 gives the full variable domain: EAGVAQSPRYKIIEKRQSVAFWCNPISGHATLYWYQQILGQGPKLLIQFQNNGVVDDSQLPKDRFSAERLKGVDSTLKIQPAKLEDSAVYLCASSSREGSHSPLHFGNGTRLTVT.

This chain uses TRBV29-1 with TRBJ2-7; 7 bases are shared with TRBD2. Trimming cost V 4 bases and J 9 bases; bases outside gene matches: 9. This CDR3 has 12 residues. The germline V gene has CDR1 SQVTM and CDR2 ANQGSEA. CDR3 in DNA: TGCAGCGTTGCGCCCGATGGGGGGGGGCAGTACTTC. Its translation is CSVAPDGGGQYF.

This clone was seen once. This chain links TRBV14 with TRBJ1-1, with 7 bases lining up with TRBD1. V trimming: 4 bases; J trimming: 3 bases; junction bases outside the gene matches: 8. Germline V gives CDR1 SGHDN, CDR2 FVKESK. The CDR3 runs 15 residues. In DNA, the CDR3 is TGTGCCAGCAGCCCCCGGGGAGGGGGCGACACTGAAGCTTTCTTT. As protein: CASSPRGGGDTEAFF.

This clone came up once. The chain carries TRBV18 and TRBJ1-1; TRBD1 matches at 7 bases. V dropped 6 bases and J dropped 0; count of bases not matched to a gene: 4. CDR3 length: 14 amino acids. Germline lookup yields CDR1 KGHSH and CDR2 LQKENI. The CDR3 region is CASSRDSMNTEAFF. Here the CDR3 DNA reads TGTGCCAGCTCCCGGGACAGCATGAACACTGAAGCTTTCTTT.

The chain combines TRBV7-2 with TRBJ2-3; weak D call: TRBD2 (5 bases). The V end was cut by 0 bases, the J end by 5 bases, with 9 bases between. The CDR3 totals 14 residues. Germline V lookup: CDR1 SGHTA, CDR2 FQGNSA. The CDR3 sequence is CASSLALARDTQYF. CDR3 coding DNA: TGTGCCAGCAGCTTAGCCCTAGCAAGAGATACGCAGTATTTT.

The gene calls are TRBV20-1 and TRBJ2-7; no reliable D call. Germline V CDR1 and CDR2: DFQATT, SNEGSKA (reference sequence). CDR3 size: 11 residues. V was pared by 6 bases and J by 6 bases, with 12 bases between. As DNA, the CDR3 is TGCAGTGCCCGGCTGGGTGGCGAGCAGTACGTC. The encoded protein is CSARLGGEQYV.

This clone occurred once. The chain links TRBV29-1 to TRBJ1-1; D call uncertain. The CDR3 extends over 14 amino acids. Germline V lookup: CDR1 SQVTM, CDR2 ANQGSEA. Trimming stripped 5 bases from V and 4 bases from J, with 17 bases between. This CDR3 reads CSVNFSGTGTEAFF. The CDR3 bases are TGCAGCGTTAACTTTTCGGGAACGGGCACTGAAGCTTTCTTT. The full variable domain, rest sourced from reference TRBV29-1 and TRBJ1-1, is SAVISQKPSRDICQRGTSLTIQCQVDSQVTMMFWYRQQPGQSLTLIATANQGSEATYESGFVIDKFPISRPNLTFSTLTVSNMSPEDSSIYLCSVNFSGTGTEAFFGQGTRLTVV.